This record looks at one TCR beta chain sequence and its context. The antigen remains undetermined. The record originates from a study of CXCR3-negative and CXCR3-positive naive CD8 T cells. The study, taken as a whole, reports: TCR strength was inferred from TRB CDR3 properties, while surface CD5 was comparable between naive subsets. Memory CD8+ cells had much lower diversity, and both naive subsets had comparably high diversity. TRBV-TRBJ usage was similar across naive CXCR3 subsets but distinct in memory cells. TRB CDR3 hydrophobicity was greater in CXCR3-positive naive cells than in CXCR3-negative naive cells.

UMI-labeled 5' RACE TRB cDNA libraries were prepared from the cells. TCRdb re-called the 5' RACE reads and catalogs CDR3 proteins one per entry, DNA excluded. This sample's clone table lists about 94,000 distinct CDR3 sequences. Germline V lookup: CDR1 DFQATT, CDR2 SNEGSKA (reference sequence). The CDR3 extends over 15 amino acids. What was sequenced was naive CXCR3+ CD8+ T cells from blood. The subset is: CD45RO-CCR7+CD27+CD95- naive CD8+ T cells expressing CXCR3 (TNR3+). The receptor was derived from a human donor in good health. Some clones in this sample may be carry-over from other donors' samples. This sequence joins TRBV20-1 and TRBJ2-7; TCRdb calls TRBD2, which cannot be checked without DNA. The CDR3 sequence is CSAKSFPLQSYEQYF.